This note documents a single TCR beta chain sequence. One end of the junction varies from germline; a read error may be responsible. These data belong to a study of cytomegalovirus exposure and HLA in healthy donors. Study information: An early data release held tens of millions of unique TCRs from HLA-typed donors.

The CDR3 is 14 residues long. The germline CDR1 and CDR2 sequences are SGHVT and SQSDAQ. The primer mix had 60 Vbeta and 13 Jbeta primers. Clones were sequenced by immunoSEQ multiplex PCR, and TCRdb holds only the in-frame ones, with some missing. The repertoire holds roughly 150,000 clones, with about 85% as singletons. The chain carries TRBV7-4 and TRBJ2-7; no clear D. The sequenced sample was PBMCs. The clonotype comes from a man aged 25 to 40 in good health and CMV-seropositive. The CDR3 region has the DNA TGTGCCAGCAGCCAACCGGAGAATTACCCCCCTCCCCCATTC. This translates into CASSQPENYPPPPF.